Following are 16 T cell receptor beta chains from one sample sequenced in a study of immune characterization of retroperitoneal liposarcoma (dated by TCRdb to between 2019 and 2020). Library preparation was by PCR. Sequencer: NextSeq 500. The public reads were quality trimmed at Q25 with fastp and then assembled into clones with MiXCR by TCRdb, keeping productive beta chains. All rows with the same CDR3 protein become a single entry with the most common DNA and genes. This sample has about 3,100 distinct CDR3 sequences in its table, and under 55% of those were observed once. Around 53% of the sample rests with the top ten. Source material: tumor tissue. The receptors originated from a male donor with retroperitoneal liposarcoma.

This clonotype rates as medium-sized. This chain uses TRBV6-1 with TRBJ2-7; 10 bases agree with TRBD2. Germline V gives CDR1 MNHNS, CDR2 SASEGT. This CDR3 contains 15 residues. V lost 5 bases and J lost 2; bases outside the gene matches: 6. This chain's CDR3 is CASSHTSGAPYEQYF. CDR3 bases: TGTGCCAGCAGTCATACTAGCGGGGCCCCCTACGAGCAGTACTTC.

This clonotype came up once. This chain connects TRBV7-2 to TRBJ2-1; the D is unclear. The J call may be in error: the DNA end matches TRBJ2-7 better. Germline lookup yields CDR1 SGHTA and CDR2 FQGNSA. The CDR3 has 13 residues. The CDR3 DNA reads as TGTGCCAGCAGCTTAGGGGCCCACTACGAGCAGTACTTC. Its protein product is CASSLGAHYEQYF.

The table lists this clonotype with a few counts. The rearrangement links TRBV6-2 or TRBV6-3 to TRBJ2-1; D may be TRBD2 (6 bases). Germline V gene lookup returns CDR1 MNHEY and CDR2 SVGEGT. Trimming cost V 2 bases and J 2 bases, with 13 bases left between them. The CDR3 extends over 16 amino acids. The CDR3 protein is CASSYEPGVAYNEQFF. CDR3 nucleotides: TGTGCCAGCAGTTACGAACCGGGAGTAGCCTACAATGAGCAGTTCTTC.

Within the sample, this clonotype is large. The chain links TRBV6-1 to TRBJ2-1; 7 bases map to TRBD1. The CDR3 contains 13 residues. Looked up from germline, CDR1 is MNHNS and CDR2 is SASEGT. The J segment lost 7 bases and the V segment lost 5 bases, leaving 5 bases of the junction unmatched. The CDR3 region is CASSSGTENEQFF. DNA of the CDR3: TGTGCCAGCAGTTCTGGGACAGAAAATGAGCAGTTCTTC.

In nucleotides, the CDR3 is TGTGCCAGCAGCCCAGGTCAGGGCACAGATACGCAGTATTTT. Amino acid sequence: CASSPGQGTDTQYF. The chain links TRBV6-6 to TRBJ2-3; D is undetermined. Trimming stripped 6 bases from V and 1 base from J, with 11 bases between. CDR1 is MNHNY and CDR2 is SVGAGI in the germline V gene (reference sequence). CDR3 length: 14 residues.

This clonotype is medium-sized (0.01 to 0.1%) in the sample. The chain employs TRBV6-1 and TRBJ2-3, with 7 positions matching TRBD1. Germline assignment: CDR1 MNHNS and CDR2 SASEGT. V lost 5 bases to trimming and J lost 4 bases; unmatched junction nucleotides: 12. The CDR3 extends over 16 amino acids. The CDR3 DNA reads as TGTGCCAGCAGTCGCAACCAGGGGGACGGGGCAGATACGCAGTATTTT. Protein product: CASSRNQGDGADTQYF.

This clonotype is medium-sized in the sample. CDR3 protein: CASSLIKQFPVSYNEQYF. CDR3 sequence (DNA): TGTGCCAGCAGCTTAATCAAACAGTTTCCAGTCTCCTACAATGAGCAGTACTTC. The chain carries TRBV7-2 and TRBJ2-1, with D unresolved. The J call may not be correct, given that the DNA end is closer to TRBJ2-7. The germline CDR1 and CDR2 sequences are SGHTA and FQGNSA. The CDR3 loop spans 18 amino acids.

The chain is built from TRBV11-3 and TRBJ2-1, with D perhaps being TRBD1 or TRBD2 (5 bases each). V dropped 5 bases and J dropped 3 bases, with 11 bases sitting between them. The CDR3 covers 14 residues. CDR1 is SGHNT, CDR2 YENEEA, per germline. CDR3 protein: CASSPGPLYNEQFF. DNA for the CDR3: TGTGCCAGCAGCCCGGGACCCCTCTACAATGAGCAGTTCTTC. The variable domain in full, with the rest retrieved from reference TRBV11-3 and TRBJ2-1, is EAGVVQSPRYKIIEKKQPVAFWCNPISGHNTLYWYLQNLGQGPELLIRYENEEAVDDSQLPKDRFSAERLKGVDSTLKIQPAELGDSAVYLCASSPGPLYNEQFFGPGTRLTVL.

This clonotype is a singleton in its sample. V usage is TRBV27 and J usage is TRBJ2-1; 16 bases align to TRBD2. With V trimmed by 5 bases and J by 6 bases, 10 bases remained unmatched. The germline V gene has CDR1 MNHEY and CDR2 SMNVEV (reference sequence). The CDR3 sequence is 18 residues long. CDR3 amino acids: CASSPGTSGGVPVNEQFF. The CDR3 nucleotides read TGTGCCAGCAGTCCCGGGACTAGCGGGGGGGTTCCCGTCAATGAGCAGTTCTTC.

With regard to this clonotype: At one boundary the junction diverges from the germline segment, which might be a read error. The J gene is TRBJ1-5, the V gene TRBV4-1, with 8 nucleotides matching TRBD1. From germline, CDR1 is MGHRA and CDR2 YSYEKL. This CDR3 comprises 17 residues. CDR3 residues: CASSQDLGQGSNQPQHF. In DNA, the CDR3 is TGTGCCAGCAGCCAAGACCTAGGACAGGGAAGCAATCAGCCCCAGCATTTT.

The CDR3 coding sequence is TGTGCCAGCAGCCCGGGACTAACGGGGATCGCAGATACGCAGTATTTT. Translation: CASSPGLTGIADTQYF. The chain has TRBV7-2 and TRBJ2-3, with 7 nucleotides matching TRBD2. CDR1 SGHTA and CDR2 FQGNSA come from the germline V gene. V was pared by 5 bases and J by 4 bases, with 12 bases of the junction left unmatched. The length of the CDR3 is 16 residues.

This clonotype was counted a few times. The rearrangement links TRBV5-4 to TRBJ2-3, with D unresolved. CDR1 and CDR2 from the germline V gene are SGHNT and YYREEE (reference sequence). This CDR3 contains 15 residues. V was pared by 10 bases and J by 2 bases, with 20 bases between. CDR3 loop: CAFRAEYTSTDTQYF. CDR3 bases: TGTGCCTTCCGGGCAGAATATACTTCCACAGATACGCAGTATTTT.

This clonotype was observed a handful of times. CDR3 coding DNA: TGTGCCAGCAGTTTGGACAGAAGCTCCTACGAGCAGTACTTC. Translated, it gives CASSLDRSSYEQYF. J is TRBJ2-1 and V is TRBV12-3 or TRBV12-4; the D gene is possibly TRBD1 (6 bases). With the DNA end fitting TRBJ2-7 better, the J assignment may be wrong. This CDR3 comprises 14 residues.

This chain connects TRBV6-5 to TRBJ2-5; the match to TRBD1 covers 9 bases. The CDR3 has 14 residues. V dropped 7 bases and J dropped 2; count of bases not matched to a gene: 5. Per the germline V gene, CDR1 is MNHEY and CDR2 is SVGAGI. CDR3 nucleotides: TGTGCCAGCACCCCGGACAGGGGACAAGAGACCCAGTACTTC. Amino acid sequence: CASTPDRGQETQYF.

CDR3 nucleotides: TGTGCCAGCAGTTTCAGGACAGCCGTCCAAAGTGAGCAGTATTTT. Amino acids: CASSFRTAVQSEQYF. This chain connects TRBV12-3 or TRBV12-4 to TRBJ2-3; perhaps TRBD1 as D (6 bases). V lost 3 bases and J lost 11, with 21 bases in between. This CDR3 spans 15 amino acids.

V gene TRBV7-1 combines with J gene TRBJ2-7; 8 positions match TRBD2. TRBV7-1 is treated as an ORF (open reading frame) with a function not yet certain. This CDR3 spans 14 amino acids. The ends lost 4 bases at V and 4 bases at J; junction bases unmatched: 6. The CDR3 is CASSYPGGLYEQYF. The CDR3 region has the DNA TGTGCCAGCAGCTACCCGGGAGGGCTTTACGAGCAGTACTTC.